Listed below are T cell receptor beta chains from one sample, sequenced in a study of response to subunit inactivated influenza vaccine. TCRdb recomputed calls from the RT-PCR reads with MiXCR, one row per CDR3 protein. The sample lists roughly 520,000 distinct CDR3 sequences, over 25% seen once, with 1.5% to 2% in the top ten. The sequences come from CD4+ T cells sorted from PBMCs, collected roughly 5 days after vaccination. These TCRs come from a middle-aged man who received an inactivated influenza vaccine. CDR3s leave out the opening cysteine and the closing phenylalanine or tryptophan. The order of the fields is V gene, CDR3 protein.

>TRBV4-1
ASSQGDKGDNRFRETQY
>TRBV12-3/TRBV12-4
ASSGRGAPF
>TRBV20-1
SATSGSHTGELF
>TRBV10-3
AISPDFYEQY
>TRBV6-5
ASSYSGTSGELF
>TRBV7-3
ASSSAGTGNYEQY
>TRBV5-1
ASSAEGQGNYGYT
>TRBV23-1
ASSQNRGARRDTQY
>TRBV12-3/TRBV12-4
ASSQTRDQY
>TRBV6-5
ASSYTYRGLGNEQF
>TRBV9
ASSVAAGPTDTQY
>TRBV29-1
SVGASGNQPQH
>TRBV9
ASSVTARSYNEQF
>TRBV5-4
ASSQTSRAQETQY
>TRBV5-6
ASSLAGTQPQH
>TRBV12-3/TRBV12-4
ASSPTVESTQY
>TRBV20-1
SAPNRIHTDTQY
>TRBV4-3
ASSQVGGAAEAF
>TRBV28
ASSLGSPLH
>TRBV29-1
SVTAGTAGTEAF
>TRBV4-3
ASSQDLKRQGLAKNIQY
>TRBV18
ASSRLDRPNLGEQY
>TRBV18
ASSPGGFLSYEQY
>TRBV6-2/TRBV6-3
ASSYSSGRTNNEQF
>TRBV29-1
SVAWTDYNEQF
>TRBV5-1
ASSLETSGYYEQY
>TRBV7-3
ASSFSGSMTTEQF
>TRBV10-3
AIRSSTGNSPLH
>TRBV4-3
ARSQERNQPQH
>TRBV5-1
ASSLEVAGGPNEQF
>TRBV20-1
SAQEPWPTSGGSYEQY
>TRBV6-2/TRBV6-3
ASGRPSNTGELF
>TRBV12-3/TRBV12-4
ASRPRAGGPWNEQF
>TRBV12-3/TRBV12-4
ASSFRGVAGAPYNEQF
>TRBV3-1
ASSQGGAFGNTIY
>TRBV20-1
SPSGSPSYEQY
>TRBV7-2
ASSKVQGSYEQY
>TRBV3-1
ASSLHPRGQGWANVLT
>TRBV7-2
ASSTGGATYNEQF
>TRBV24-1
ATRGFKSFEQF
>TRBV28
ASSLLRGQYNEQF
>TRBV7-2
ASSSRQPNRGYT
>TRBV12-3/TRBV12-4
ASSGDRGETQY
>TRBV12-3/TRBV12-4
ASSLGQGRLNTDTQY
>TRBV20-1
SARGSGQRFSGNTIY
>TRBV20-1
SANDYWLAGSTDTQY
>TRBV7-6
ASSKDRVVNEQF
>TRBV11-2
ASSFLGYYNEQF
>TRBV5-1
ASSFGTRNNYGYT
>TRBV10-3
AISSGDTQY
>TRBV12-3/TRBV12-4
ASTSPIGVGEQY
>TRBV29-1
SVKGTENSYEQY
>TRBV12-3/TRBV12-4
ASSLSQIQQF
>TRBV6-1
ASSETTGRYSNQPQH
>TRBV5-1
ASSAGTPTTDTQY
>TRBV7-8
ASSLLVSETQY
>TRBV7-3
ASSPVATGELF
>TRBV27
ASSLGGKRDTEAF
>TRBV6-5
ATQGGKDTQY
>TRBV5-1
ASSVGDTINYGYT